This paragraph reports one TCR beta chain. What it binds is not known. A junction boundary mismatches the germline segment, possibly from a read error. The sample comes from a study of cytomegalovirus exposure and HLA in healthy donors. About the research overall: Sequencing of about 179 million T cells in an earlier analysis found more than 100 million unique TCR beta sequences.

Primers included in the PCR were 60 Vbeta and 13 Jbeta primers. Profiled with immunoSEQ multiplex PCR; TCRdb holds only in-frame clones, not every one. Of some 120,000 clones listed, 9.5% were seen once; the top ten hold less than 4%. Findings of the study overall: The only immune exposure information that was available was CMV serostatus. Of the V segments, some could not be distinguished, including TRBV6-2 and TRBV6-3, and were excluded.

The CDR3 extends over 12 amino acids. Germline V gene lookup returns CDR1 SEHNR and CDR2 FQNEAQ (reference sequence). The chain is built from TRBV7-9 and TRBJ1-3; D unclear. The source of this sequence is a man aged 25-45 years in good health and CMV-seronegative. The specimen sequenced was PBMCs. Here the CDR3 reads CASSSPGGTGHF. For the CDR3, the DNA is TGTGCCAGCAGCTCCCCCGGCGGAACCGGCCATTTT.